These 13 T cell receptor beta chains share one sample of origin, sequenced in a study of T cells in Graves' hyperthyroidism and ophthalmopathy. Using RNA transcripts as the source, TCR beta CDR3 regions were amplified. When the TCR CDR3 underwent first-round RT-PCR, the HTBI primer set was used. TCRdb ran MiXCR on the multiplex PCR reads and lists one entry per CDR3 protein. This table has about 600,000 distinct CDR3 sequences, approximately 15% appearing once. Sequencing was done on a sample of blood. The receptor set was obtained from a woman in her thirties or forties with Graves' ophthalmopathy.

The rearrangement joins TRBV28 to TRBJ2-2; tentatively, D is TRBD1 (7 bases). The CDR3 loop spans 13 amino acids. The germline V and J ends were trimmed by 7 bases and 8 bases, with 14 bases remaining between them. Per the germline V gene, CDR1 is MDHEN and CDR2 is SYDVKM. This CDR3 is CASIRSGGGELFF. The DNA for the CDR3 is TGTGCCAGCATTCGGTCAGGGGGGGGGGAGCTGTTTTTT.

This clonotype was recorded many times. V gene TRBV2 combines with J gene TRBJ2-5; D perhaps matches TRBD2 (6 bases). CDR3 length equals 14 residues. The V gene's germline CDR1 is SNHLY and CDR2 FYNNEI. With 7 bases removed from V and 1 base from J, the gap between germline ends came to 13 bases. This chain's CDR3 is CASKDARGQETQYF. DNA of the CDR3: TGTGCCAGCAAGGACGCGCGGGGCCAAGAGACCCAGTACTTC.

The CDR3 DNA follows: TGTGCCAGCAGTGGATTCGGTCCCATGAACACTGAAGCTTTCTTT. It translates to CASSGFGPMNTEAFF. The chain couples TRBV6-1 to TRBJ1-1; no clear D gene. Germline-derived CDR1 and CDR2 are MNHNS and SASEGT. This CDR3 spans 15 amino acids. V lost 4 bases and J 0 bases, leaving 12 bases between the germline ends.

The rearrangement joins TRBV28 to TRBJ1-2; 10 positions agree with TRBD1. With 10 bases clipped from V and 4 bases from J, the junction kept 9 bases outside the gene matches. The length of the CDR3 is 14 residues. Germline V gene data show CDR1 as MDHEN and CDR2 as SYDVKM. CDR3 sequence reads: CATMGGDRGYGYTF. DNA for the CDR3: TGTGCCACGATGGGGGGGGACAGGGGCTATGGCTACACCTTC.

This clonotype occurred many times. The chain links TRBV2 to TRBJ2-3, with no clear D. Germline V CDR1 and CDR2: SNHLY, FYNNEI. The CDR3 runs to 12 residues. Trimming took 2 bases from V and 2 from J, leaving 2 bases between them. DNA of the CDR3: TGTGCCAGCAGTGAAACCACAGATACGCAGTATTTT. This sequence encodes CASSETTDTQYF.

The sample holds a few counts of this clonotype. The chain couples TRBV9 to TRBJ1-6; tentative D call: TRBD1 (6 bases). CDR1 is SGDLS and CDR2 is YYNGEE in the germline V gene. V gave up 0 bases and J gave up 3 bases, with 10 bases separating them. The CDR3 has 16 residues. CDR3 residues: CASSVAGDVYNSPLHF. The CDR3 DNA is TGTGCCAGCAGCGTAGCAGGGGACGTCTATAATTCACCCCTCCACTTT. Together with reference TRBV9 and TRBJ1-6, the CDR3 gives the full variable domain: DSGVTQTPKHLITATGQRVTLRCSPRSGDLSVYWYQQSLDQGLQFLIQYYNGEERAKGNILERFSAQQFPDLHSELNLSSLELGDSALYFCASSVAGDVYNSPLHFGNGTRLTVT.

This clonotype was seen at least ten times. The chain uses TRBV11-2 and TRBJ1-2; TRBD1 matches at 10 bases. Germline V CDR1 and CDR2: SGHAT, FQNNGV. This CDR3 has 16 amino acids. Losses at the gene ends were 5 bases for V and 2 bases for J; bases not matched to a gene: 8. Here the CDR3 DNA reads TGTGCCAGCAGCCACCCGGGACAGGGGCAAAACTATGGCTACACCTTC. Amino acids: CASSHPGQGQNYGYTF.

The gene calls are TRBV10-2 and TRBJ2-4; 10 bases match TRBD1. The CDR3 covers 13 residues. The J segment lost 7 bases and the V segment lost 6 bases, leaving 3 bases of the junction unmatched. From germline, CDR1 is WSHSY and CDR2 SAAADI. This chain's CDR3 is CASRPGQGNIQYF. Here the CDR3 DNA reads TGCGCCAGCAGACCGGGACAGGGGAACATTCAGTACTTC.

The J gene is TRBJ2-6, the V gene TRBV19; D unclear. The CDR3 has 14 amino acids. Trimming took 1 base from V and 4 from J, leaving 5 bases between them. CDR1 and CDR2 from the germline V gene are LNHDA and SQIVND (reference sequence). CDR3 loop: CASSIAPGANVLTF. The CDR3 region has the DNA TGTGCCAGTAGTATAGCCCCGGGGGCCAACGTCCTGACTTTC.

This clonotype was counted a few times. The chain carries TRBV4-1 and TRBJ2-1, with D maybe TRBD1 (5 bases). Trimming took 5 bases from V and 3 from J, leaving 8 bases between them. The CDR3 spans 13 residues. In germline, CDR1 is MGHRA, CDR2 YSYEKL. CDR3 sequence reads: CASSNDSYNEQFF. The CDR3, as DNA: TGCGCCAGCAGCAACGACAGCTACAATGAGCAGTTCTTC.

In its sample, this clonotype was seen many times. V usage is TRBV28 and J usage is TRBJ2-7; TRBD2 aligns across 10 bases. CDR3 length: 18 amino acids. The trim removed 6 bases at V and 4 bases at J, leaving 18 bases unmatched. Germline lookup yields CDR1 MDHEN and CDR2 SYDVKM. This CDR3 is CASSQAASGRSVWYEQYF. Here the CDR3 DNA reads TGTGCCAGCAGCCAAGCCGCTAGCGGGAGATCTGTGTGGTACGAGCAGTACTTC. The whole variable domain, remainder taken from reference TRBV28 and TRBJ2-7, is DVKVTQSSRYLVKRTGEKVFLECVQDMDHENMFWYRQDPGLGLRLIYFSYDVKMKEKGDIPEGYSVSREKKERFSLILESASTNQTSMYLCASSQAASGRSVWYEQYFGPGTRLTVT.

This clonotype has only one observation. The chain combines TRBV5-6 with TRBJ1-1; possible D gene TRBD1, 6 bases. V lost 0 bases to trimming and J lost 4 bases, with 16 bases between them. The CDR3 is 16 amino acids. CDR1 and CDR2 from the germline V gene are SGHDT and YYEEEE. The CDR3 loop is CASSLGQGFLATEAFF. For the CDR3, the DNA is TGTGCCAGCAGCTTGGGGCAGGGGTTTTTGGCCACTGAAGCTTTCTTT.

The chain employs TRBV12-3 or TRBV12-4 and TRBJ2-1; D possibly matches TRBD1 or TRBD2 (6 bases each). Trimming shortened V by 10 bases and J by 4 bases, and 23 bases separated the two germline ends. This CDR3 is built from 16 residues. This chain's CDR3 is CATTPGGGLGYNEQFF. DNA of the CDR3: TGTGCCACCACGCCCGGTGGGGGGCTAGGTTACAATGAGCAGTTCTTC.